This T cell receptor beta chain is drawn from a study of identical twins. As regards this clonotype: Its antigen is unknown.

TCRdb re-called the 5' RACE reads with MiXCR, one entry per CDR3 protein. The table has 570,000 or so distinct CDR3 sequences, more than 9% seen once. Notes on the study in general: Insertions were fewer in abundant cord blood beta clonotypes, whereas memory repertoires showed none of this pattern.

The germline V and J ends were trimmed by 2 bases and 5 bases, with 9 bases remaining between them. The CDR3 runs 13 residues. Germline CDR1 reads MGHDK; CDR2 reads SYGVNS. The data also belong to a second study, concerning yellow fever vaccine responses in identical twins.

Input material: PBMCs. The chain couples TRBV25-1 to TRBJ2-5; D is undetermined. This TCR derives from a young woman in good health. The CDR3 coding sequence is TGTGCCAGCAGTGAAGAAGCGTGGGAGACCCAGTACTTC. Its translation is CASSEEAWETQYF.